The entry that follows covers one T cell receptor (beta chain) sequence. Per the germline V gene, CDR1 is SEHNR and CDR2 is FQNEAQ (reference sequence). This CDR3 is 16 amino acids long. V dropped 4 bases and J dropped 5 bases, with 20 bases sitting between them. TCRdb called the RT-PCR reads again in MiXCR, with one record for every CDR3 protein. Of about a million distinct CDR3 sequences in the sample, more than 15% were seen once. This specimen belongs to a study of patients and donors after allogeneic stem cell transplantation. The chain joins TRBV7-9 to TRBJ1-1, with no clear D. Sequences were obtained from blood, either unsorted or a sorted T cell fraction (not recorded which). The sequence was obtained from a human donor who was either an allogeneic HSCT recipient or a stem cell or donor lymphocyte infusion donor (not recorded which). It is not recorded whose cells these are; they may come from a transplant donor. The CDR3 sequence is CASSSPPDGRPTEAFF. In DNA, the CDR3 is TGTGCCAGCAGCTCACCCCCGGACGGGAGACCGACTGAAGCTTTCTTT.